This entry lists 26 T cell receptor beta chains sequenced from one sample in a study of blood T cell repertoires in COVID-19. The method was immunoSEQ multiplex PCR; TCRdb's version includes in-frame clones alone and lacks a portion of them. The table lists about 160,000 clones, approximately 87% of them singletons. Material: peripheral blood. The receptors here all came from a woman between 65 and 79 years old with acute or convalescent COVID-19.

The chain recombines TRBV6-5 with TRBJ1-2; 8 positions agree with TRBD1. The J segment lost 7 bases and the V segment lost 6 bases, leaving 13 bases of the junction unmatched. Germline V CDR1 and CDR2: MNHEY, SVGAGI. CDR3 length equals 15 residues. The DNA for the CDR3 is TGTGCCAGCAGCTATTACACGACAGGGGAGGGTGGCTACACCTTC. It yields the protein CASSYYTTGEGGYTF.

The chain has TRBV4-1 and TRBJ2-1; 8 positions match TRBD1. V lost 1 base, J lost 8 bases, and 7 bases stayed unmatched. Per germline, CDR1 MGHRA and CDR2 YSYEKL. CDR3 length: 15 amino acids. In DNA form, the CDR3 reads TGCGCCAGCAGCCAAGGGGGAACAGGGGGGTATGAGCAGTTCTTC. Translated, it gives CASSQGGTGGYEQFF.

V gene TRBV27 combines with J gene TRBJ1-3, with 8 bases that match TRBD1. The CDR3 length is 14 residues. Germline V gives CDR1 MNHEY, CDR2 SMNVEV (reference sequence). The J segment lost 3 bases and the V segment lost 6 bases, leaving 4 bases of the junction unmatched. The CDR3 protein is CASSRGQGGNTIYF. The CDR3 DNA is TGTGCCAGCAGCCGCGGACAGGGTGGAAACACCATATATTTT.

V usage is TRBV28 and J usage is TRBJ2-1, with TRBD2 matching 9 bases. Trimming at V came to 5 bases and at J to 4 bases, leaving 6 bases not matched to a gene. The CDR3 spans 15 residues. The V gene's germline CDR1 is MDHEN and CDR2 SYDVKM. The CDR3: CASSPPTSGYNEQFF. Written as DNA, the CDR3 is TGTGCCAGCAGTCCCCCGACTAGCGGATACAATGAGCAGTTCTTC.

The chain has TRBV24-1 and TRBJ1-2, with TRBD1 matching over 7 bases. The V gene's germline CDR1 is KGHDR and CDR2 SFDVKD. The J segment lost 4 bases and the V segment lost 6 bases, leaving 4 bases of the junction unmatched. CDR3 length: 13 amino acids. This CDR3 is CATSPRDSYGYTF. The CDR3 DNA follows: TGTGCCACCAGTCCCCGGGACAGCTATGGCTACACCTTC.

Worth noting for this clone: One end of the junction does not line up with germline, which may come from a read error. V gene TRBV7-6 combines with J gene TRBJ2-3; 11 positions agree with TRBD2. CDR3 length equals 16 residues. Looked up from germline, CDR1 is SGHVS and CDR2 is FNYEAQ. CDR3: CASSVAGGPGTDTQYF. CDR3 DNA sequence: TGTGCCAGCAGCGTAGCGGGAGGGCCAGGCACAGATACGCAGTATTTT.

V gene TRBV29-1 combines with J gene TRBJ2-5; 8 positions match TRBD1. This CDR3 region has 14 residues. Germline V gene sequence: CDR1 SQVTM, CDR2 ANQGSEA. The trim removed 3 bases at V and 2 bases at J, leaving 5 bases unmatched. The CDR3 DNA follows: TGCAGCGTTGAGCTACGGGACAGGCAAGAGACCCAGTACTTC. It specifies CSVELRDRQETQYF.

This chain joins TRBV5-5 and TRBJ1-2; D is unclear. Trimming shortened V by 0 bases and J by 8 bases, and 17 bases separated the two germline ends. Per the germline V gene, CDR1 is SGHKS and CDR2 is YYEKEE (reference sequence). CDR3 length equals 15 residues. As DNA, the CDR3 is TGTGCCAGCAGCTTGGAACTTAATCCTTTTTCAGGCTACACCTTC. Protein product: CASSLELNPFSGYTF.

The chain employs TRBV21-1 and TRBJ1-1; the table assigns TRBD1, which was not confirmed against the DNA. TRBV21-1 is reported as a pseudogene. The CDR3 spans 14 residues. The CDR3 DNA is TGTGCCAGCAGCAAGGGGGCAACAAACACTGAAGCTTTCTTT. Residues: CASSKGATNTEAFF.

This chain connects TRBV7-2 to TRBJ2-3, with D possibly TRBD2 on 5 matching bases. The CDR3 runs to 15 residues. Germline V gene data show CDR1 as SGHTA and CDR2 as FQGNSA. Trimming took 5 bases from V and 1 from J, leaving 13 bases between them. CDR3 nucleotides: TGTGCCAGCAGCCAACATGGGAGCGGCACAGATACGCAGTATTTT. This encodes CASSQHGSGTDTQYF.

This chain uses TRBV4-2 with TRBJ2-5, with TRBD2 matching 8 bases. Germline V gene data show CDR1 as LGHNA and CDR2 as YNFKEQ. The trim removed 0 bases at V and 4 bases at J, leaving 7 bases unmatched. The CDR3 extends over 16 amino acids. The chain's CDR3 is CASSQDWAGGGETQYF. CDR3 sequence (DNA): TGTGCCAGCAGCCAAGATTGGGCGGGAGGTGGAGAGACCCAGTACTTC.

The DNA for the CDR3 is TGCAGCGTTGGATCCGGGGAACTACGAGGGCAGTACTTC. It is translated as CSVGSGELRGQYF. The chain couples TRBV29-1 to TRBJ2-7; D is perhaps TRBD2 (5 bases). The germline CDR1 and CDR2 sequences are SQVTM and ANQGSEA. With 4 bases removed from V and 9 bases from J, the gap between germline ends came to 19 bases. The CDR3 length is 13 residues.

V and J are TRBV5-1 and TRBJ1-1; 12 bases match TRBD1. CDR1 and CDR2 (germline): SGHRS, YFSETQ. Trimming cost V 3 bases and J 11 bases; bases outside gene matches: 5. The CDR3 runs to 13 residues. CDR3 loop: CASSSGTGGSAFF. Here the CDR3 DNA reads TGCGCCAGCAGCTCCGGGACAGGGGGCTCGGCTTTCTTT.

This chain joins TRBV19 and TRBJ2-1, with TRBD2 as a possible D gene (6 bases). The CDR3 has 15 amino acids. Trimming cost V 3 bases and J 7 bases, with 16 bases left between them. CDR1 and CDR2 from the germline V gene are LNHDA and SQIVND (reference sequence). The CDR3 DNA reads TGTGCCAGTAGTATTCTCGGCAGGGCGGGAAATGAGCAGTTCTTC. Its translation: CASSILGRAGNEQFF.

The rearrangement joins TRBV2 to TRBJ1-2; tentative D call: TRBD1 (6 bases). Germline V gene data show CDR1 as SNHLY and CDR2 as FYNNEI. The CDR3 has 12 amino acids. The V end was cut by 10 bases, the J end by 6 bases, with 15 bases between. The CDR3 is CATSWAGDGYTF. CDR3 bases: TGTGCCACCTCCTGGGCAGGGGATGGCTACACCTTC.

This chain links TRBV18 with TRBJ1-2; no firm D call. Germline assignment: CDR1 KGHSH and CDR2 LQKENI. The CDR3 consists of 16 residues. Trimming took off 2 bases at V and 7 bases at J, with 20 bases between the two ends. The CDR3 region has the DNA TGTGCCAGCTCACCATTGGTATCCTCAGTAGCGGTTGGCTACACCTTC. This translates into CASSPLVSSVAVGYTF.

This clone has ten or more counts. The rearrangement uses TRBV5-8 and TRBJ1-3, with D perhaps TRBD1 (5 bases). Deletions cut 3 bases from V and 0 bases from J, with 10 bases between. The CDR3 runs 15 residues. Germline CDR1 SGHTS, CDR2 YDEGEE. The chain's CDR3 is CASSYPGFSGNTIYF. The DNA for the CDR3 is TGTGCCAGCAGCTATCCAGGGTTCTCTGGAAACACCATATATTTT.

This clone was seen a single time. This CDR3 is CASRGHDRGQETQYF. Written as DNA, the CDR3 is TGTGCCAGCAGAGGCCACGACAGGGGGCAGGAGACCCAGTACTTC. The rearrangement uses TRBV6-5 and TRBJ2-5, with 10 bases lining up with TRBD1. CDR3 length: 15 residues. V lost 6 bases to trimming and J lost 5 bases; unmatched junction nucleotides: 9. CDR1 MNHEY and CDR2 SVGAGI come from the germline V gene.

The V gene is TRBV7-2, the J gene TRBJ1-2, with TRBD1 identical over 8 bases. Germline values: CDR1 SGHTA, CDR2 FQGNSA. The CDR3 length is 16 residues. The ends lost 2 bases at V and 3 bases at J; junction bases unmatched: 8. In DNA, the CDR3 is TGTGCCAGCAGCTTAAGGTCGGGACAGGCCCACTATGGCTACACCTTC. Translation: CASSLRSGQAHYGYTF.

The CDR3 DNA follows: TGTGCCAGCCAGTCTACAGGGCGCGCTGAAGCTTTCTTT. It yields the protein CASQSTGRAEAFF. V and J are TRBV6-5 and TRBJ1-1; tentatively, D is TRBD1 (6 bases). This CDR3 contains 13 residues. The V and J ends lost 8 bases and 6 bases respectively, with 16 bases between them. Looked up from germline, CDR1 is MNHEY and CDR2 is SVGAGI.

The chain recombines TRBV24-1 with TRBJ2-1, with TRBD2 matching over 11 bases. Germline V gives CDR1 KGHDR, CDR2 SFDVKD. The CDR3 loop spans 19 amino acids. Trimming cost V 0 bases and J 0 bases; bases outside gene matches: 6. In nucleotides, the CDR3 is TGTGCCACCAGTGATTTGACTAGCGGGGGCCATAGCTCCTACAATGAGCAGTTCTTC. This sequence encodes CATSDLTSGGHSSYNEQFF.

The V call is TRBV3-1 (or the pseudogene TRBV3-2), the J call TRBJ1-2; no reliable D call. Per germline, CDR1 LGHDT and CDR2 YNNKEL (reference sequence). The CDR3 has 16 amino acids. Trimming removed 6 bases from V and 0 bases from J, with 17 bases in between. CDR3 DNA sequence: TGTGCCAGCAGACCGATGGATCGGGGTGCTAACTATGGCTACACCTTC. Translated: CASRPMDRGANYGYTF.

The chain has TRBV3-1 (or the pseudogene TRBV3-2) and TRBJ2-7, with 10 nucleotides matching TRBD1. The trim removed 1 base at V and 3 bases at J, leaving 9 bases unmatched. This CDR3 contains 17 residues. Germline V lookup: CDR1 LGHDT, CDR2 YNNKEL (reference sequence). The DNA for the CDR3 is TGTGCCAGCAGCCAAGCCATCAGGGACAGGGGTAACTACGAGCAGTACTTC. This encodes CASSQAIRDRGNYEQYF.

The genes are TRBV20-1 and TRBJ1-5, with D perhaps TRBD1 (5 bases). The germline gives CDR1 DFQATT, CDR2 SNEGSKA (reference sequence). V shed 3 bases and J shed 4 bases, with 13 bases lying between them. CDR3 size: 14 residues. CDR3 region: CSASRQGRNQPQHF. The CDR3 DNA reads TGCAGTGCTAGTCGGCAGGGCAGAAATCAGCCCCAGCATTTT.

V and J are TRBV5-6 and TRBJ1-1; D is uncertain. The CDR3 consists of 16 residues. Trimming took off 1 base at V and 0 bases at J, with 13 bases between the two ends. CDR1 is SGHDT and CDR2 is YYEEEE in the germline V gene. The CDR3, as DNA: TGTGCCAGCAGCTTGACCTGGGGAGGAGTGAACACTGAAGCTTTCTTT. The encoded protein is CASSLTWGGVNTEAFF.

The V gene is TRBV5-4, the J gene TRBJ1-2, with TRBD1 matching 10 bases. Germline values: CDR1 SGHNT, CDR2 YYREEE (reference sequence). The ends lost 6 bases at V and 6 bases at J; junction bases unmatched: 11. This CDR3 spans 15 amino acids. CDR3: CASTKGQGMSNGYTF. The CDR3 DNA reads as TGTGCCAGCACCAAGGGACAGGGGATGTCGAATGGCTACACCTTC.